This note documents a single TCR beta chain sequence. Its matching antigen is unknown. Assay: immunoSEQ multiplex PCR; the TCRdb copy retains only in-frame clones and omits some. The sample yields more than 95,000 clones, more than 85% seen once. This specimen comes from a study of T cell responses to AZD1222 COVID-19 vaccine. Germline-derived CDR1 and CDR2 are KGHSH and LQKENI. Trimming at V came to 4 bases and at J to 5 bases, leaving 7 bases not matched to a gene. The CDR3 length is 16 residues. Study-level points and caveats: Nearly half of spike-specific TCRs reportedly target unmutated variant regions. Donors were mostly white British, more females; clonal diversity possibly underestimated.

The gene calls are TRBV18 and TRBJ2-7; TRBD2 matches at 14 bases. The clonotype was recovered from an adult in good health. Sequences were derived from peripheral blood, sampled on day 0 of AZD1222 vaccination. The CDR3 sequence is CASSRLGLAGGDEQYF. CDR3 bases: TGTGCCAGCTCACGCCTAGGACTAGCGGGAGGCGACGAGCAGTACTTC.